The present T cell receptor beta chain was sequenced within a study of control samples from healthy donors and cancer patients. Data came from immunoSEQ multiplex PCR; TCRdb stores just in-frame clones and leaves some out. The data show 110,000 to 150,000 clones, with 89% seen just once and less than 5% held by the top ten. V lost 4 bases to trimming and J lost 1 base, with 10 bases between them. This CDR3 is 15 amino acids long. From germline, CDR1 is KGHDR and CDR2 SFDVKD. In its sample, this clone was seen a few times. Input material: blood. The clonotype comes from a young man in good health. V and J are TRBV24-1 and TRBJ2-1; D may be TRBD2 (5 bases). This CDR3 reads CATSDDRRSYNEQFF. The CDR3 nucleotides are TGTGCCACCAGTGACGATAGGAGGTCCTACAATGAGCAGTTCTTC.